This paragraph covers one TCR beta chain sequence. These data originate in a study of blood T cell repertoires in COVID-19. Study as a whole: Donors in the United States, Italy and Spain gave samples during acute or convalescent COVID-19. From T cells, B-cell-depleted T cells, or PBMCs came the material, which was cDNA or gDNA.

Losses at the gene ends were 0 bases for V and 4 bases for J; bases not matched to a gene: 5. CDR3 length: 15 amino acids. Per the germline V gene, CDR1 is MNHEY and CDR2 is SVGAGI. In the original workflow: Reference gene primer amplification gave estimated nucleated cell counts. The assay was immunoSEQ multiplex PCR, and TCRdb's table has in-frame clones only and misses some. V and J calls and clone size come straight from that table; D and trimming were deduced from the DNA. The top ten clones hold 2.5% to 3.5% of a sample with about 180,000 clones, over 75% of them seen once. The source of this sequence is a man in his sixties with acute or convalescent COVID-19. The rearrangement uses TRBV6-5 and TRBJ1-2, with TRBD1 matching 7 bases. The sequenced sample was peripheral blood. This CDR3 reads CASSYSNRGGYGYTF. The CDR3 DNA is TGTGCCAGCAGTTACTCGAACAGGGGTGGCTATGGCTACACCTTC.